What follows are 30 T cell receptor beta chains derived from one specimen sequenced in a study of blood T cells in healthy people across ages. Through a sample-barcoded 5' primer and a J-beta primer mix, a second PCR was run for about 6 to 11 cycles. TCRdb redid the calling of the 5' RACE reads with MiXCR, one entry per CDR3 protein. The sample shows 850,000 to 950,000 distinct CDR3 sequences, more than 25% of them seen only once. The sequenced material came from blood. The origin of the receptors is an elderly woman in good health.

For this clonotype: A much larger clone lies one base from this, so it may be a read error. This chain uses TRBV5-1 with TRBJ1-2; 9 positions agree with TRBD1. The CDR3 loop spans 15 amino acids. V lost 4 bases, J lost 7 bases, and 11 bases stayed unmatched. Germline values: CDR1 SGHRS, CDR2 YFSETQ. Here the CDR3 reads CASSPGGQGTLGYTF. CDR3 in DNA: TGCGCCAGCAGCCCTGGCGGACAGGGGACACTTGGCTACACCTTC.

The genes are TRBV12-5 and TRBJ2-5; D not certain. Germline V lookup: CDR1 LGHNT, CDR2 FRNRAP. V was cut by 0 bases and J by 5 bases, with 13 bases left in between. The CDR3 has 15 residues. CDR3 in DNA: TGTGCTAGTGGTTTGGTACTGCTTTCCATCGAGACCCAGTACTTC. Amino acids: CASGLVLLSIETQYF.

There are a few counts of this clonotype. This may come from a read error, since a much larger clone is one base off. This sequence joins TRBV20-1 and TRBJ2-3; D is unclear. Germline V lookup: CDR1 DFQATT, CDR2 SNEGSKA (reference sequence). CDR3 length: 12 residues. The CDR3 reads CRAPENTDTQYF. DNA of the CDR3: TGCAGGGCACCGGAAAACACAGATACGCAGTATTTT.

This clonotype occurred many times. The chain combines TRBV20-1 with TRBJ2-7; D unresolved. The CDR3 is made up of 14 amino acids. With 0 bases removed from V and 0 bases from J, the gap between germline ends came to 9 bases. Germline CDR1 is DFQATT and CDR2 is SNEGSKA (reference sequence). CDR3 protein: CSARDESRSYEQYF. In DNA, the CDR3 is TGCAGTGCTAGAGATGAATCCCGCTCCTACGAGCAGTACTTC.

This clonotype was recorded a few times. The genes are TRBV6-2 or TRBV6-3 and TRBJ1-5; D not resolved. Germline V gene sequence: CDR1 MNHEY, CDR2 SVGEGT. The V gene lost 7 bases and the J gene lost 5 bases, with 15 bases spanning the gap. This CDR3 has 14 residues. The CDR3, as DNA: TGTGCCAGCACCGACGGGGATTTTTATCAGCCCCAGCATTTT. Its protein product is CASTDGDFYQPQHF.

Many counts were recorded for this clonotype. The chain employs TRBV12-3 or TRBV12-4 and TRBJ1-2, with a tentative D call TRBD1 (5 bases). The CDR3 is 13 amino acids. Trimming removed 2 bases from V and 6 bases from J, with 10 bases in between. The CDR3 DNA follows: TGTGCCAGCAGTTTACGGAGGGACCATGGCTACACCTTC. It is translated as CASSLRRDHGYTF.

In its sample, this clonotype was seen a few times. The CDR3 DNA reads TGTGCCAGCAGGTCGACAGGGGCCAGGGAGACCCAGTACTTC. Its translation is CASRSTGARETQYF. V usage is TRBV7-2 and J usage is TRBJ2-7; TRBD1 agrees at 8 bases. The tail of the sequence fits TRBJ2-5 better, so the J call may be wrong. CDR3 length: 14 residues. Germline CDR1 is SGHTA and CDR2 is FQGNSA.

This clonotype was recorded at least ten times. The chain joins TRBV15 to TRBJ2-1; D remains ambiguous. Germline-derived CDR1 and CDR2 are LNHNV and YYDKDF (reference sequence). V lost 6 bases and J lost 0, with 12 bases in between. The CDR3 sequence is 15 residues long. CDR3 in amino acids: CATSGRTSSYNEQFF. In nucleotides, the CDR3 is TGTGCCACCAGTGGTAGGACGAGCTCCTACAATGAGCAGTTCTTC.

A note on this clonotype: A much larger clone lies a single base off, so this may be a read error. The genes are TRBV20-1 and TRBJ2-2; D is tentatively TRBD1 or TRBD2 (6 bases each). CDR3 length: 14 residues. CDR1 is DFQATT, CDR2 SNEGSKA, per germline (reference sequence). In nucleotides, the CDR3 is TGCAGTGCTATCCGGGGGCCGAACACCGGGGAGCGGTTTTTT. As protein: CSAIRGPNTGERFF.

On this clonotype itself: Since a much larger clone is just one base distant, this may be a read error. V and J are TRBV27 and TRBJ2-2; D not resolved. The CDR3 sequence is 12 residues long. The V end lost 3 bases, the J end lost 10 bases, and 9 bases lay between the germline ends. CDR1 and CDR2 from the germline V gene are MNHEY and SMNVEV (reference sequence). The CDR3 loop reads CASSFPPVELFF. The CDR3 DNA is TGTGCCAGCAGTTTCCCCCCCGTGGAGCTGTTTTTT.

This clonotype was seen ten or more times. The chain combines TRBV2 with TRBJ2-1; D remains ambiguous. The CDR3 covers 11 residues. The V gene lost 8 bases and the J gene lost 6 bases, with 8 bases spanning the gap. Germline lookup yields CDR1 SNHLY and CDR2 FYNNEI. CDR3 nucleotides: TGTGCCAGCGCTACGCTCAATGAGCAGTTCTTC. The encoded protein is CASATLNEQFF.

This clonotype was observed a few times. The chain employs TRBV5-5 and TRBJ1-2, with a tentative D call TRBD1 (6 bases). Germline V CDR1 and CDR2: SGHKS, YYEKEE (reference sequence). The CDR3 consists of 19 residues. V lost 4 bases and J lost 3, with 28 bases in between. Written as DNA, the CDR3 is TGTGCCAGCAGCACTTCAGGCAGGGGCAGCCGTCGTGGGGACTATGGCTACACCTTC. This sequence encodes CASSTSGRGSRRGDYGYTF. The full variable domain, rest sourced from reference TRBV5-5 and TRBJ1-2, is DAGVTQSPTHLIKTRGQQVTLRCSPISGHKSVSWYQQVLGQGPQFIFQYYEKEERGRGNFPDRFSARQFPNYSSELNVNALLLGDSALYLCASSTSGRGSRRGDYGYTFGSGTRLTVV.

Notes on this clonotype: This may come from a read error, since a much larger clone is one base off. The CDR3 reads CASRFGTSGGAKEQYF. For the CDR3, the DNA is TGTGCCAGCAGATTCGGGACTAGCGGGGGGGCAAAGGAGCAGTACTTC. The chain recombines TRBV12-3 or TRBV12-4 with TRBJ2-5; 16 bases agree with TRBD2. The length of the CDR3 is 16 residues. Unmatched junction bases numbered 12, after V lost 6 bases and J lost 11 bases.

This clonotype was found many times. The chain employs TRBV28 and TRBJ2-7, with D maybe TRBD1 (5 bases). Germline V gives CDR1 MDHEN, CDR2 SYDVKM. The CDR3 is 14 residues long. Trimming cost V 7 bases and J 2 bases, with 15 bases left between them. CDR3 coding DNA: TGTGCCAGCAAACTACAGGACAAAACCTACGAGCAGTACTTC. Translating gives CASKLQDKTYEQYF.

This clonotype was counted a few times. The V gene is TRBV19, the J gene TRBJ2-7; TRBD1 is a possible D gene (6 bases). The length of the CDR3 is 17 residues. CDR1 LNHDA and CDR2 SQIVND come from the germline V gene (reference sequence). Trimming pared 4 bases from V and 3 bases from J, leaving 22 bases between. CDR3 nucleotides: TGTGCCAGTAGTACCCGCCGGACAGCCACCCCGTACTACGAGCAGTACTTC. Its translation is CASSTRRTATPYYEQYF.

This chain uses TRBV24-1 with TRBJ1-2, with a weak D call TRBD1 (6 bases). The CDR3 consists of 14 residues. Germline-derived CDR1 and CDR2 are KGHDR and SFDVKD. V lost 4 bases and J lost 5, with 13 bases in between. CDR3 loop: CATSDNRVKYGYTF. DNA for the CDR3: TGTGCCACCAGTGACAACAGGGTAAAGTATGGCTACACCTTC.

This clonotype was observed many times. The chain is built from TRBV12-3 or TRBV12-4 and TRBJ2-3, with D maybe TRBD1 (8 bases). Trimming shortened V by 5 bases and J by 4 bases, and 13 bases separated the two germline ends. The CDR3 has 14 amino acids. CDR3 bases: TGTGCCAGCAGTCCACAGGGGGGGGCAGATACGCAGTATTTT. Translated, it gives CASSPQGGADTQYF.

This clonotype was counted at least ten times. This chain connects TRBV7-2 to TRBJ2-1; 14 positions agree with TRBD2. Germline V gene lookup returns CDR1 SGHTA and CDR2 FQGNSA. With V trimmed by 5 bases and J by 6 bases, 6 bases remained unmatched. The CDR3 consists of 16 residues. The CDR3 reads CASSHEGTSGGNEQFF. The CDR3 DNA reads as TGTGCCAGCAGCCATGAGGGGACTAGCGGGGGCAATGAGCAGTTCTTC. The variable domain in full, completed from reference TRBV7-2 and TRBJ2-1, reads GAGVSQSPSNKVTEKGKDVELRCDPISGHTALYWYRQSLGQGLEFLIYFQGNSAPDKSGLPSDRFSAERTGGSVSTLTIQRTQQEDSAVYLCASSHEGTSGGNEQFFGPGTRLTVL.

The CDR3 nucleotides read TGTGCCAGCAGCTGGACAGACTATGGCTACACCTTC. The encoded protein is CASSWTDYGYTF. V is TRBV7-9 and J is TRBJ1-2; D is perhaps TRBD1 (6 bases). The V end was cut by 4 bases, the J end by 3 bases, with 6 bases between. This CDR3 contains 12 residues. CDR1 SEHNR and CDR2 FQNEAQ come from the germline V gene (reference sequence).

This chain links TRBV3-1 with TRBJ2-1, with 14 bases matching TRBD2. This CDR3 is 19 amino acids long. Germline V gives CDR1 LGHDT, CDR2 YNNKEL (reference sequence). V dropped 0 bases and J dropped 4; count of bases not matched to a gene: 8. In DNA form, the CDR3 reads TGTGCCAGCAGCCAAGATCGACTAGCGGGGGGGCCGAGGTACAATGAGCAGTTCTTC. It specifies CASSQDRLAGGPRYNEQFF.

This clonotype was seen at least ten times. The chain is built from TRBV27 and TRBJ2-1; TRBD2 agrees at 9 bases. This CDR3 is built from 14 residues. V lost 4 bases to trimming and J lost 9 bases; unmatched junction nucleotides: 7. From germline, CDR1 is MNHEY and CDR2 SMNVEV (reference sequence). CDR3: CASSSKTSGFEQFF. Written as DNA, the CDR3 is TGTGCCAGCAGTTCGAAAACTAGCGGGTTTGAGCAGTTCTTC.

This clonotype has just a few counts. The chain combines TRBV7-9 with TRBJ2-5; the D gene is possibly TRBD2 (5 bases). The DNA end is a closer match to TRBJ2-1, so the J assignment may be wrong. This CDR3 is 15 amino acids long. Germline V CDR1 and CDR2: SEHNR, FQNEAQ (reference sequence). The CDR3 coding sequence is TGTGCCAGCAGCTTAGCGGGTGGGAGTCAAGAGACCCAGTTCTTC. Translating it yields CASSLAGGSQETQFF.

The genes are TRBV20-1 and TRBJ1-1; unclear D gene. The V gene's germline CDR1 is DFQATT and CDR2 SNEGSKA (reference sequence). The CDR3 consists of 13 residues. V was trimmed by 6 bases and J by 0 bases, leaving 11 bases between them. This CDR3 reads CSAVTRMNTEAFF. CDR3 nucleotide sequence: TGCAGTGCCGTGACGCGGATGAACACTGAAGCTTTCTTT.

Note on this clonotype: At one end, the junction sequence differs from germline, possibly due to a read error. This rearrangement joins TRBV2 to TRBJ1-5, with D unclear. The germline V gene has CDR1 SNHLY and CDR2 FYNNEI. The CDR3 totals 14 residues. CDR3: CAGSERLLNQPQHF. CDR3 nucleotides: TGTGCCGGCAGTGAAAGACTTCTCAATCAGCCCCAGCATTTT.

Turning to this clonotype: A read error may be the cause here, since a much bigger clone is one base away. This sequence joins TRBV13 and TRBJ2-1; 11 nucleotides match TRBD2. Per germline, CDR1 PRHDT and CDR2 FYEKMQ (reference sequence). This CDR3 has 17 amino acids. Trimming at V came to 5 bases and at J to 9 bases, leaving 15 bases not matched to a gene. This CDR3 is CASSPPHQAGLAGEQFF. The CDR3, as DNA: TGTGCCAGCAGCCCCCCCCACCAGGCTGGACTAGCGGGTGAGCAGTTCTTC.

There are many counts of this clonotype. The chain is built from TRBV7-6 and TRBJ2-2; the D is unclear. In germline, CDR1 is SGHVS, CDR2 FNYEAQ. This CDR3 region has 12 residues. Trimming took 3 bases from V and 4 from J, leaving 3 bases between them. The CDR3 nucleotides are TGTGCCAGCAGCTTTCCCACCGGGGAGCTGTTTTTT. This gives the protein CASSFPTGELFF.

The chain combines TRBV5-8 with TRBJ2-7; a possible D gene is TRBD2 (8 bases). Germline CDR1 is SGHTS and CDR2 is YDEGEE. V lost 4 bases and J lost 3, with 17 bases in between. The CDR3 is 15 amino acids. The CDR3 loop is CASSRTGGGFYEQYF. The CDR3 nucleotides are TGTGCCAGCAGCCGGACGGGAGGGGGCTTCTACGAGCAGTACTTC.

This clonotype showed up just a few times. The V gene is TRBV6-1, the J gene TRBJ1-3; 10 bases agree with TRBD1. CDR1 is MNHNS and CDR2 is SASEGT in the germline V gene. This CDR3 contains 14 residues. V shed 4 bases and J 8 bases; nucleotides not matched to a gene: 5. CDR3 residues: CASSGRGTGDTIYF. In nucleotides, the CDR3 is TGTGCCAGCAGTGGGAGGGGGACAGGGGACACCATATATTTT.

This clonotype was seen a handful of times. The chain is built from TRBV20-1 and TRBJ2-3; the match to TRBD2 covers 8 bases. V lost 0 bases, J lost 4 bases, and 6 bases stayed unmatched. In germline, CDR1 is DFQATT, CDR2 SNEGSKA (reference sequence). This CDR3 has 15 residues. The CDR3 DNA reads as TGCAGTGCTAGAGATCACGGGGGGGCCGCAGATACGCAGTATTTT. Residues: CSARDHGGAADTQYF.

This clonotype was seen at least ten times. The chain couples TRBV24-1 to TRBJ2-3; possible D gene TRBD1, 7 bases. The V end was cut by 9 bases, the J end by 2 bases, with 14 bases between. Germline CDR1 reads KGHDR; CDR2 reads SFDVKD. This CDR3 spans 14 amino acids. CDR3 amino acids: CATRPGGSTDTQYF. CDR3 sequence (DNA): TGTGCCACCCGACCAGGGGGGTCCACAGATACGCAGTATTTT.